These 2 T cell receptor beta chains came from one sample sequenced in a study of control samples from healthy donors and cancer patients. TCRdb's table, derived via immunoSEQ multiplex PCR, lists solely in-frame clones and lacks some. The sample consists of more than 95,000 clones, roughly 93% of them appearing once. Input material: blood. The receptors shown here come from a man aged 25-45 years in good health.

This chain links TRBV5-1 with TRBJ2-3, with 10 nucleotides matching TRBD2. CDR3 length: 17 amino acids. The germline CDR1 and CDR2 sequences are SGHRS and YFSETQ. V trimming: 3 bases; J trimming: 1 base; junction bases outside the gene matches: 8. The CDR3 region is CASSWTRLAGGTDTQYF. DNA for the CDR3: TGCGCCAGCAGCTGGACGCGGCTAGCGGGGGGCACAGATACGCAGTATTTT.

The J gene is TRBJ1-2, the V gene TRBV7-9, with 10 bases aligning to TRBD1. Per germline, CDR1 SEHNR and CDR2 FQNEAQ (reference sequence). V shed 4 bases, J shed 3 bases, and the junction held 2 bases outside the gene matches. This CDR3 is 14 amino acids long. The CDR3 nucleotides read TGTGCCAGCAGCTCCGGGACAGGGGACTATGGCTACACCTTC. Protein sequence: CASSSGTGDYGYTF.